The clone carrying this T cell receptor (beta chain) has at least ten counts. The antigen is not known. The sample comes from a study of T-cell reconstitution after alpha-beta-depleted transplantation in children. Study-level results: Fresh T-cell production supplied most of the T-cell counts and diversity seen one year after transplant. There were reportedly several hundred expanded graft clones from which alpha-beta T cells came about two months after transplant. From surviving recipient T cells and thymic progenitors came the high day-60 TCRbeta diversity observed in some patients.

Unique molecular identifiers tagged the TCRbeta library. Using its own MiXCR run on the PCR reads, TCRdb lists one record per CDR3 protein. The data hold over 120,000 distinct CDR3 sequences, with 8.8% observed a single time. This receptor was taken from a female patient aged 2-9 years who had a stem cell transplant for congenital amegakaryocytic thrombocytopenia, so the T cells may come from the graft donor. The sequencing used PBMCs, mostly from graft donor cells, collected 180 days after TCRalphabeta/CD19-depleted stem cell transplant.

CDR3 in amino acids: CASSALAGASYEQYF. The CDR3 nucleotides are TGTGCCAGCAGCGCCCTAGCGGGGGCTTCCTACGAGCAGTACTTC. This chain connects TRBV9 to TRBJ2-7; 10 bases align to TRBD2. V lost 3 bases to trimming and J lost 1 base; unmatched junction nucleotides: 4. Per germline, CDR1 SGDLS and CDR2 YYNGEE. The CDR3 runs 15 residues.